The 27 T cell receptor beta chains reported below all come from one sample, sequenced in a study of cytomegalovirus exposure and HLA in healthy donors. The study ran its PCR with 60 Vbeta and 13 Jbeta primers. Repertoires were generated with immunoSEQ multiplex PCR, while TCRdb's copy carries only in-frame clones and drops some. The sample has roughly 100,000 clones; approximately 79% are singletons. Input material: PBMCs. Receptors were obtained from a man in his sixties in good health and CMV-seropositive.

This CDR3 reads CASRRQGSDQPQHF. The CDR3, as DNA: TGTGCCAGCAGACGACAGGGCTCGGATCAGCCCCAGCATTTT. J is TRBJ1-5 and V is TRBV6-5; TRBD1 matches at 7 bases. The V segment lost 6 bases and the J segment 5 bases; nucleotides outside the gene matches: 7. The CDR3 runs 14 residues. Germline values: CDR1 MNHEY, CDR2 SVGAGI.

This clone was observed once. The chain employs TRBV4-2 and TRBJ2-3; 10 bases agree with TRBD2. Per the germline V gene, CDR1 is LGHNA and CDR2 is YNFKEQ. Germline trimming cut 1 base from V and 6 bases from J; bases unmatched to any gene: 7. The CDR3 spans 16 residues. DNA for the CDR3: TGTGCCAGCAGCCAAGCGAGCGGGGGGGCCCTTGATACGCAGTATTTT. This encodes CASSQASGGALDTQYF.

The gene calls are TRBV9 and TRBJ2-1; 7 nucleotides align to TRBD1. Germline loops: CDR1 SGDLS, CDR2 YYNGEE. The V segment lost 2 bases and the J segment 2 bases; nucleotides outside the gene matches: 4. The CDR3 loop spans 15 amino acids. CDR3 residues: CASSVTGSPYNEQFF. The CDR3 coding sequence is TGTGCCAGCAGCGTGACAGGGTCCCCCTACAATGAGCAGTTCTTC. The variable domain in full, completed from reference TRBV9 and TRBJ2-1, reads DSGVTQTPKHLITATGQRVTLRCSPRSGDLSVYWYQQSLDQGLQFLIQYYNGEERAKGNILERFSAQQFPDLHSELNLSSLELGDSALYFCASSVTGSPYNEQFFGPGTRLTVL.

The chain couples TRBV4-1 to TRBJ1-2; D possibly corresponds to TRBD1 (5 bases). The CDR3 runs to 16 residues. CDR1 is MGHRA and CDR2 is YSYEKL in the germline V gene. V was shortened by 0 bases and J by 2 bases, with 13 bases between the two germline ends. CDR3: CASSQEGARGNYGYTF. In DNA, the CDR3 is TGCGCCAGCAGCCAAGAAGGTGCCCGGGGGAACTATGGCTACACCTTC.

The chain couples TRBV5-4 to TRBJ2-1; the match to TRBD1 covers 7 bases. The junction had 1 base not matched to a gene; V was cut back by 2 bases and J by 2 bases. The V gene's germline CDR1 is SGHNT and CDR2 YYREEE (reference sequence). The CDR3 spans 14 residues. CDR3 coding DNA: TGTGCCAGCAGCTTAGGGACAGCCTACAATGAGCAGTTCTTC. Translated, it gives CASSLGTAYNEQFF.

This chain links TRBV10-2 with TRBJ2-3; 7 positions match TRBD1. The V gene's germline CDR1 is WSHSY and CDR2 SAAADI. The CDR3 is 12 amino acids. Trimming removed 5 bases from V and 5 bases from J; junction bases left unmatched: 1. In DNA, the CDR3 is TGCGCCAGCAGTACAGGGGTAGATACGCAGTATTTT. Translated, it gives CASSTGVDTQYF.

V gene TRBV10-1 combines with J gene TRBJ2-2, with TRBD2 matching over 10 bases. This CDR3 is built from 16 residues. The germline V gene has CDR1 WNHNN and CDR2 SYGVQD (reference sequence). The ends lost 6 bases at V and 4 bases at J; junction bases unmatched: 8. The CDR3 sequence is CASSPTSGVGTGELFF. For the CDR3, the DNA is TGCGCCAGCAGCCCCACTAGCGGGGTGGGCACCGGGGAGCTGTTTTTT.

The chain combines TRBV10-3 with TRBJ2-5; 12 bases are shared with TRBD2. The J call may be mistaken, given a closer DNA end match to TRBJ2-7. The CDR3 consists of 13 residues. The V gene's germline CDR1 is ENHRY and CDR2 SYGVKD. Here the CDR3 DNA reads TGTGCCACCCTACTAGCGGGGGGCTACGAGCAGTACTTC. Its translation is CATLLAGGYEQYF.

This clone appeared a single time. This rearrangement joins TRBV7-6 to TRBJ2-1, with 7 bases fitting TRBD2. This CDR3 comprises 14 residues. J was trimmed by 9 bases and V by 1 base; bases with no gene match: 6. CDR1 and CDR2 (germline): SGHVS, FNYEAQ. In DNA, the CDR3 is TGTGCCAGCAGCTTAGGTGGCGGGGGTTTTGAGCAGTTCTTC. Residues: CASSLGGGGFEQFF.

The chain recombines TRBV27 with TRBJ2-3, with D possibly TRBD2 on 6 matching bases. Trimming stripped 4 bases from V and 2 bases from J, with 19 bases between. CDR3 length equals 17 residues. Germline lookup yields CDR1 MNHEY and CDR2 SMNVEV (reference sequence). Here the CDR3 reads CASSSGPLSGYTDTQYF. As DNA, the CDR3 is TGTGCCAGCAGTTCCGGGCCGCTTAGCGGATACACAGATACGCAGTATTTT.

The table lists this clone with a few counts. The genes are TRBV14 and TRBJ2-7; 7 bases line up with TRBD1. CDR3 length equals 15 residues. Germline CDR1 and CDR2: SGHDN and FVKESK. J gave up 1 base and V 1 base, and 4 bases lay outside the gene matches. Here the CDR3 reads CASSQAGRGSYEQYF. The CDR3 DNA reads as TGTGCCAGCAGCCAAGCGGGCAGGGGGTCCTACGAGCAGTACTTC.

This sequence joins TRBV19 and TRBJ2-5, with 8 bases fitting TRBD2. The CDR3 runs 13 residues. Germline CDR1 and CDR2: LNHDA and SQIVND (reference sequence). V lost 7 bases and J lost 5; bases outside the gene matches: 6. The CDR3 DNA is TGTGCCAGTAAACGGCTAGCGGGTGAGACCCAGTACTTC. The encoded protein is CASKRLAGETQYF.

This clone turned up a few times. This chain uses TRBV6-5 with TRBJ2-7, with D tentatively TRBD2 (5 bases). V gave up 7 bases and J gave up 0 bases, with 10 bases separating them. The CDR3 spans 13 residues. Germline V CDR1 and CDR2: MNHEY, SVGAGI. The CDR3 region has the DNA TGTGCCAGCACTCCGGGGAGCTCCTACGAGCAGTACTTC. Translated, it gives CASTPGSSYEQYF.

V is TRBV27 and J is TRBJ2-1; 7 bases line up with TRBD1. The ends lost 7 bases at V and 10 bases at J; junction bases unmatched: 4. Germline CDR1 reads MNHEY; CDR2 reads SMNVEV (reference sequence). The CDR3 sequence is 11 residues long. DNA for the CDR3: TGTGCCAGCACAGACAGGGCCGAGCAGTTCTTC. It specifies CASTDRAEQFF.

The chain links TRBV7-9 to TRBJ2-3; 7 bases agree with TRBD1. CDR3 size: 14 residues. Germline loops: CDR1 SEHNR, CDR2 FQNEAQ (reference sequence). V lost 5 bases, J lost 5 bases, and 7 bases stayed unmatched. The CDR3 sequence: CASSPTGAIDTQYF. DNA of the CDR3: TGTGCCAGCAGCCCCACAGGGGCAATAGATACGCAGTATTTT.

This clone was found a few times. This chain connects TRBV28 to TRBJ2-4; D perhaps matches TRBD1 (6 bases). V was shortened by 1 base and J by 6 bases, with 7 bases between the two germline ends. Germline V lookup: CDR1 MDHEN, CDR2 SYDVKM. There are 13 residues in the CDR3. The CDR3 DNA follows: TGTGCCAGCAGTTTATTACAGGGAAACATTCAGTACTTC. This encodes CASSLLQGNIQYF.

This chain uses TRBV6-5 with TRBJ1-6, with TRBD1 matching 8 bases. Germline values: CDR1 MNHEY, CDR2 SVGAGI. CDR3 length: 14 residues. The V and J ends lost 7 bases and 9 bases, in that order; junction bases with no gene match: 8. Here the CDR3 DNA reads TGTGCCAGCACCCAGGACAGGGTTGGTTCACCCCTCCACTTT. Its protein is CASTQDRVGSPLHF.

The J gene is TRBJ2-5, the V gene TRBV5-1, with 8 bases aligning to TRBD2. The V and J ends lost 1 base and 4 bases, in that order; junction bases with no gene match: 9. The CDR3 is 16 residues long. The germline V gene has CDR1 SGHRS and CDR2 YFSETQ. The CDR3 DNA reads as TGCGCCAGCAGCTTGACGCCGGGGGGGCCGCGAGAGACCCAGTACTTC. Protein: CASSLTPGGPRETQYF.

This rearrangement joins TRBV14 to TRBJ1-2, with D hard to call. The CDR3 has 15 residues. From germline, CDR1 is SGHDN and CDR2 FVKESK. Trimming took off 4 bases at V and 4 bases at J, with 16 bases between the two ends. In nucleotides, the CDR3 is TGTGCCAGCAGCCTCGGAGGTCTGCCGGGCTATGGCTACACCTTC. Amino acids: CASSLGGLPGYGYTF.

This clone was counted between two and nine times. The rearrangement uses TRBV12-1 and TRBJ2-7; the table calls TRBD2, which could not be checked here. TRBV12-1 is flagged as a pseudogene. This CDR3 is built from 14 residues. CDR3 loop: CASSGGGPTYEQYF. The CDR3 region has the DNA TGTGCCAGCAGCGGCGGGGGACCAACCTACGAGCAGTACTTC.

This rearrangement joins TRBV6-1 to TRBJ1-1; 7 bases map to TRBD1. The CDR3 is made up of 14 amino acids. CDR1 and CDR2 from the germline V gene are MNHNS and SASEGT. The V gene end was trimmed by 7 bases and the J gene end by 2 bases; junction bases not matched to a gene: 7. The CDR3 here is CASMGYRGNTEAFF. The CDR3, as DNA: TGTGCCAGCATGGGTTACAGGGGAAACACTGAAGCTTTCTTT.

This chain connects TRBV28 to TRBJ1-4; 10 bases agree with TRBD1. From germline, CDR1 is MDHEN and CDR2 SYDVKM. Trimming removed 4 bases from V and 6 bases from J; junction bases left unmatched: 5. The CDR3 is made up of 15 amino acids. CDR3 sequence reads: CASSSSGTGDEKLFF. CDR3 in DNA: TGTGCCAGCAGTTCCTCCGGGACAGGGGATGAAAAACTGTTTTTT.

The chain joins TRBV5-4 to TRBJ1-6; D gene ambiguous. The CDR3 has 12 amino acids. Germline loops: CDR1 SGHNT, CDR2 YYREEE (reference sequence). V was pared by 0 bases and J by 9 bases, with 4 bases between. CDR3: CASSLGGSPLHF. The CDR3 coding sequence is TGTGCCAGCAGCTTGGGAGGTTCACCCCTCCACTTT.

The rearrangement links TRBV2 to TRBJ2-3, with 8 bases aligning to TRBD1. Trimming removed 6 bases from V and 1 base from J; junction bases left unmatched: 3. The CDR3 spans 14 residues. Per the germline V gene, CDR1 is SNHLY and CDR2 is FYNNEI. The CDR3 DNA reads TGTGCCAGCAGAGACAGGGGAGGCACAGATACGCAGTATTTT. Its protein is CASRDRGGTDTQYF.

In DNA, the CDR3 is TGTGCCAGCAGCTTATTTCCAGGAACCTACGAGCAGTACTTC. Translated: CASSLFPGTYEQYF. The J gene is TRBJ2-7, the V gene TRBV7-2, with D unclear. The germline V gene has CDR1 SGHTA and CDR2 FQGNSA. V gave up 2 bases and J gave up 2 bases, with 10 bases separating them. The CDR3 loop spans 14 amino acids.

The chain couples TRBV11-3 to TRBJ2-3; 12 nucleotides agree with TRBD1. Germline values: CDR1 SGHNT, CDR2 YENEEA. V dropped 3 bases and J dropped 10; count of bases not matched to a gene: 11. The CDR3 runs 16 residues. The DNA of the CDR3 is TGTGCCAGCAGCTTGTCTATTCCGGGACAGGGGGCGGCGCAGTATTTT. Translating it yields CASSLSIPGQGAAQYF.

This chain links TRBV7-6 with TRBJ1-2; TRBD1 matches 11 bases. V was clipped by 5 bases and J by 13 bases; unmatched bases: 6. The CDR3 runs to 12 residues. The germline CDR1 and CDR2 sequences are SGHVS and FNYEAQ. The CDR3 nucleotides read TGTGCCAGCAGCGGGACAGGGGGACCCTGCACCTTC. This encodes CASSGTGGPCTF. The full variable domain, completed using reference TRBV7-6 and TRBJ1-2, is GAGVSQSPRYKVTKRGQDVALRCDPISGHVSLYWYRQALGQGPEFLTYFNYEAQQDKSGLPNDRFSAERPEGSISTLTIQRTEQRDSAMYRCASSGTGGPCTFGSGTRLTVV.